This T cell receptor (beta chain) was captured by sequencing in a study of T cell changes during pregnancy in multiple sclerosis (dated 2019 in TCRdb). Turning to the overall study: In women with multiple sclerosis, the researchers looked at how the T cell repertoire shifted as pregnancy progressed.

As for this clone: This receptor's antigen is unknown. Base qualities are not recorded, but no much larger clone differs from it by a single base.

V lost 0 bases and J lost 7 bases; the stretch between them is 16 bases long. From the cysteine up to the phenylalanine, the CDR3 has a length of 15 residues. Kept here is only the CDR3 DNA, which spans 45 bases and is read in frame from base 1. Looking up the germline V gene yields CDR1 SGDLS and CDR2 YYNGEE. The receptor library was made with the immunoSEQ multiplex PCR assay. This immuneACCESS table, as held by TCRdb, lists in-frame sequences with V and J called but not all clones. Of the missing ones, under half trace to an unresolved V gene in checked studies; the others have no known cause. The sample records under 85,000 clones, 91% of which are singletons. Roughly 0.3% of the sample lies in the top ten.

The sequence is built from TRBV9 and TRBJ1-2; TRBD1 is perhaps the D gene, given 5 matching bases. This receptor was obtained from a female donor in good health, enrolled as a control in a pregnancy study. Sequencing used CD4+ T cells from peripheral blood mononuclear cells, obtained in the third trimester of pregnancy. The DNA sequence is given as TGTGCCAGCAGCGTAGATTCAGGGAGGTTAGGTGGCTACACCTTC. The translation is CASSVDSGRLGGYTF.